The 31 T cell receptor beta chains reported below all come from one sample, sequenced in a study of multiple sclerosis patients with progressive multifocal leukoencephalopathy. Clones were read by immunoSEQ multiplex PCR, and TCRdb kept only the in-frame ones, dropping some. The sample records under 30,000 clones, around 93% being singletons. Time point of the sample: less than 15 months of natalizumab therapy. The material was PBMCs, obtained from a patient treated with natalizumab. The receptors were gathered from a man aged 25 to 40 with multiple sclerosis.

The genes are TRBV4-1 and TRBJ2-4; 10 nucleotides align to TRBD2. V lost 1 base to trimming and J lost 2 bases; unmatched junction nucleotides: 8. Germline V gene lookup returns CDR1 MGHRA and CDR2 YSYEKL. The CDR3 is 18 residues long. Here the CDR3 DNA reads TGCGCCAGCAGCCAAGTCATCTCTAGCGGGAGATCCAAAAACATTCAGTACTTC. This translates into CASSQVISSGRSKNIQYF.

CDR3 coding DNA: TGCGCCAGCAGCCAAGAGTATTATGGACTAGCAGATACGCAGTATTTT. Encoded protein: CASSQEYYGLADTQYF. J is TRBJ2-3 and V is TRBV4-3; 7 bases are shared with TRBD2. The CDR3 extends over 16 amino acids. The J segment lost 4 bases and the V segment lost 0 bases, leaving 7 bases of the junction unmatched. Germline V gene data show CDR1 as LGHNA and CDR2 as YSLEER.

The chain employs TRBV18 and TRBJ1-5; D is ambiguous. V was shortened by 6 bases and J by 1 base, with 7 bases between the two germline ends. CDR1 is KGHSH, CDR2 LQKENI, per germline. This CDR3 is built from 13 residues. CDR3 sequence: CASSRDSNQPQHF. The CDR3 region has the DNA TGTGCCAGCTCCCGTGACAGCAATCAGCCCCAGCATTTT.

The chain carries TRBV29-1 and TRBJ1-1; D unclear. The ends were cut back, 1 base at V and 4 bases at J, with 10 bases in the middle. This CDR3 region has 13 residues. Germline loops: CDR1 SQVTM, CDR2 ANQGSEA. The CDR3 DNA reads as TGCAGCGTTGAAGGGACGGTGGGCACTGAAGCTTTCTTT. It yields the protein CSVEGTVGTEAFF.

The gene calls are TRBV27 and TRBJ2-3; the match to TRBD2 covers 13 bases. Losses at the gene ends were 5 bases for V and 6 bases for J; bases not matched to a gene: 5. This CDR3 contains 15 residues. Germline V lookup: CDR1 MNHEY, CDR2 SMNVEV (reference sequence). The CDR3 here is CASSPATSGRDTQYF. Written as DNA, the CDR3 is TGTGCCAGCAGTCCAGCGACTAGCGGGAGGGATACGCAGTATTTT.

The rearrangement links TRBV5-4 to TRBJ1-2; 7 positions agree with TRBD1. After removal of 6 bases from V and 2 bases from J, the junction contained 7 bases not matched to a gene. This CDR3 spans 14 amino acids. Germline CDR1 reads SGHNT; CDR2 reads YYREEE (reference sequence). In DNA, the CDR3 is TGTGCCAGCATGCCAGGGGGGTCCAACTATGGCTACACCTTC. This sequence encodes CASMPGGSNYGYTF.

The V gene is TRBV13, the J gene TRBJ2-5; 12 nucleotides agree with TRBD2. The CDR3 has 16 amino acids. The V gene end was trimmed by 3 bases and the J gene end by 4 bases; junction bases not matched to a gene: 6. Germline lookup yields CDR1 PRHDT and CDR2 FYEKMQ (reference sequence). The CDR3 sequence is CASSLGLAGEGETQYF. DNA of the CDR3: TGTGCCAGCAGCTTGGGACTAGCGGGTGAGGGAGAGACCCAGTACTTC. The complete variable domain, with remaining parts taken from reference TRBV13 and TRBJ2-5, reads AAGVIQSPRHLIKEKRETATLKCYPIPRHDTVYWYQQGPGQDPQFLISFYEKMQSDKGSIPDRFSAQQFSDYHSELNMSSLELGDSALYFCASSLGLAGEGETQYFGPGTRLLVL.

The chain is built from TRBV19 and TRBJ2-2; D perhaps matches TRBD2 (6 bases). The CDR3 is made up of 15 amino acids. The V and J ends lost 7 bases and 3 bases respectively, with 15 bases between them. Germline assignment: CDR1 LNHDA and CDR2 SQIVND (reference sequence). CDR3 in amino acids: CASTLAIGYTGELFF. The CDR3 DNA sequence: TGTGCCAGTACCCTAGCGATTGGGTACACCGGGGAGCTGTTTTTT.

This rearrangement joins TRBV6-1 to TRBJ1-3; TRBD1 is a possible D gene (6 bases). Trimming took 3 bases from V and 3 from J, leaving 12 bases between them. Germline V CDR1 and CDR2: MNHNS, SASEGT. This CDR3 has 15 amino acids. The CDR3 loop is CASSDGRGGGNTIYF. In nucleotides, the CDR3 is TGTGCCAGCAGTGATGGCAGGGGAGGTGGAAACACCATATATTTT.

J is TRBJ2-7 and V is TRBV21-1; TRBD2, the D gene given by the table, was not confirmed from the DNA. TRBV21-1 is a pseudogene segment. The CDR3 spans 14 residues. As DNA, the CDR3 is TGTGCCAGCACGGGACTAGCGGTATCCTACGAGCAGTACGTC. Protein: CASTGLAVSYEQYV.

The V gene is TRBV19, the J gene TRBJ2-1, with 11 bases identical to TRBD2. Germline V CDR1 and CDR2: LNHDA, SQIVND (reference sequence). Trimming at V came to 5 bases and at J to 5 bases, leaving 11 bases not matched to a gene. The CDR3 length is 17 residues. The CDR3 bases are TGTGCCAGTAGTCTCGGGCTAGCGGGAGGTTACCACAATGAGCAGTTCTTC. Translating it yields CASSLGLAGGYHNEQFF. Combining the CDR3 with reference TRBV19 and TRBJ2-1 gives the whole variable domain DGGITQSPKYLFRKEGQNVTLSCEQNLNHDAMYWYRQDPGQGLRLIYYSQIVNDFQKGDIAEGYSVSREKKESFPLTVTSAQKNPTAFYLCASSLGLAGGYHNEQFFGPGTRLTVL.

The sample holds a few counts of this clone. The chain carries TRBV6-4 and TRBJ2-7; 11 bases line up with TRBD2. Looked up from germline, CDR1 is MRHNA and CDR2 is SNTAGT. The CDR3 is 13 residues long. With 6 bases clipped from V and 4 bases from J, the junction kept 2 bases outside the gene matches. This chain's CDR3 is CASRLAGVYEQYV. CDR3 bases: TGTGCCAGCAGACTAGCGGGAGTTTACGAGCAGTACGTC.

CDR3 DNA: TGTGCCAGCAGCCATTCAGAGACGAACACCGGGGAGCTGTTTTTT. Protein sequence: CASSHSETNTGELFF. The gene calls are TRBV9 and TRBJ2-2; the D is unclear. This CDR3 region has 15 residues. Per germline, CDR1 SGDLS and CDR2 YYNGEE. V lost 4 bases and J lost 0, with 10 bases in between.

This chain joins TRBV18 and TRBJ2-3; D not resolved. Germline CDR1 and CDR2: KGHSH and LQKENI. There are 14 residues in the CDR3. Trimming took off 6 bases at V and 2 bases at J, with 12 bases between the two ends. The DNA of the CDR3 is TGTGCCAGCTCTTCCAGGATTGACACAGATACGCAGTATTTT. Translation gives CASSSRIDTDTQYF.

The rearrangement links TRBV4-3 to TRBJ2-2; 8 bases match TRBD1. Germline-derived CDR1 and CDR2 are LGHNA and YSLEER. CDR3 size: 17 residues. V dropped 2 bases and J dropped 2; count of bases not matched to a gene: 7. The CDR3 reads CASSQTAGQANTGELFF. CDR3 DNA: TGCGCCAGCAGCCAAACGGCGGGACAGGCTAACACCGGGGAGCTGTTTTTT.

V gene TRBV5-7 combines with J gene TRBJ2-7; 9 bases agree with TRBD1. TRBV5-7 has ORF status, its function being uncertain. CDR3 length: 15 residues. V lost 1 base, J lost 4 bases, and 6 bases stayed unmatched. The CDR3 sequence is CASSLRDRDLYEQYV. The CDR3 DNA sequence: TGTGCCAGCAGCTTGCGGGACAGGGACCTATACGAGCAGTACGTC.

V and J are TRBV6-1 and TRBJ2-1; D is perhaps TRBD1 (6 bases). Germline lookup yields CDR1 MNHNS and CDR2 SASEGT. V dropped 5 bases and J dropped 7 bases, with 15 bases sitting between them. The CDR3 totals 14 residues. CDR3 DNA sequence: TGTGCCAGCAGTCACATCACCGACAGGAATGAGCAGTTCTTC. Its protein is CASSHITDRNEQFF.

CDR3 bases: TGTGCCAGCAGCTTAGATCAGCGAGACGAGCAGTACGTC. Translating gives CASSLDQRDEQYV. The V gene is TRBV7-2, the J gene TRBJ2-7; D is ambiguous. Germline V lookup: CDR1 SGHTA, CDR2 FQGNSA. The CDR3 is made up of 13 amino acids. The germline V and J ends were trimmed by 1 base and 5 bases, with 9 bases remaining between them.

J is TRBJ2-1 and V is TRBV2; 7 bases match TRBD2. Germline V gene sequence: CDR1 SNHLY, CDR2 FYNNEI. V lost 6 bases and J lost 6; bases outside the gene matches: 14. The CDR3 contains 16 residues. The CDR3 region has the DNA TGTGCCAGCAGCCCGATGGAACTAGCGAGCCGCAATGAGCAGTTCTTC. Translated: CASSPMELASRNEQFF.

CDR3 nucleotide sequence: TGCGCCAGCAGCTCCGGGACGGACCTTGGTAATGAGCAGTTCTTC. Residues: CASSSGTDLGNEQFF. V usage is TRBV5-1 and J usage is TRBJ2-1; the D call may be TRBD1 or TRBD2 (5 bases each). This CDR3 region has 15 residues. Germline assignment: CDR1 SGHRS and CDR2 YFSETQ. V lost 3 bases to trimming and J lost 7 bases, with 17 bases between them. Together with reference TRBV5-1 and TRBJ2-1, the CDR3 gives the full variable domain: KAGVTQTPRYLIKTRGQQVTLSCSPISGHRSVSWYQQTPGQGLQFLFEYFSETQRNKGNFPGRFSGRQFSNSRSEMNVSTLELGDSALYLCASSSGTDLGNEQFFGPGTRLTVL.

The CDR3 sequence: CASSADRFSYEQYF. The DNA for the CDR3 is TGTGCCAGCAGCGCGGACAGGTTCTCCTACGAGCAGTACTTC. The J gene is TRBJ2-5, the V gene TRBV9; TRBD1 aligns across 7 bases. The J call is uncertain, as TRBJ2-7 better fits the DNA end. CDR3 length: 14 residues. Per the germline V gene, CDR1 is SGDLS and CDR2 is YYNGEE.

The chain recombines TRBV5-8 with TRBJ1-2; perhaps TRBD1 as D (5 bases). Germline V gives CDR1 SGHTS, CDR2 YDEGEE. There are 15 residues in the CDR3. V was cut by 4 bases and J by 0 bases, with 13 bases left in between. CDR3 DNA sequence: TGTGCCAGCAGCCTACCGGGGGATTCTAACTATGGCTACACCTTC. It translates to CASSLPGDSNYGYTF.

The gene calls are TRBV6-6 and TRBJ2-1; 7 bases are a match to TRBD1. The CDR3 consists of 16 residues. Germline CDR1 MNHNY, CDR2 SVGAGI (reference sequence). V trimming: 0 bases; J trimming: 6 bases; junction bases outside the gene matches: 8. The CDR3 spells CASSYSIQGPSNEQFF. CDR3 sequence (DNA): TGTGCCAGCAGTTACTCGATACAGGGGCCATCCAATGAGCAGTTCTTC.

V gene TRBV7-2 combines with J gene TRBJ1-1; TRBD1 agrees at 8 bases. Germline V gene sequence: CDR1 SGHTA, CDR2 FQGNSA. The ends lost 5 bases at V and 4 bases at J; junction bases unmatched: 6. There are 14 residues in the CDR3. CDR3 sequence reads: CASSLQGARTEAFF. The CDR3 DNA sequence: TGTGCCAGCAGCCTTCAGGGGGCGCGCACTGAAGCTTTCTTT.

The CDR3 here is CASSPLNRDYGYTF. Written as DNA, the CDR3 is TGTGCCAGCAGCCCCCTGAACAGGGACTATGGCTACACCTTC. The chain is built from TRBV9 and TRBJ1-2, with a tentative D call TRBD1 (6 bases). Germline CDR1 is SGDLS and CDR2 is YYNGEE. Trimming removed 4 bases at V and 3 bases at J, with 13 bases between. This CDR3 has 14 amino acids.

V is TRBV30 and J is TRBJ1-1; maybe TRBD1 (5 bases). CDR3 length: 14 residues. CDR1 GTSNPN and CDR2 SVGIG come from the germline V gene (reference sequence). Trimming stripped 5 bases from V and 1 base from J, with 14 bases between. The CDR3 DNA sequence: TGTGCCTGGGAAGCCGTGGGGGGGAACACTGAAGCTTTCTTT. Amino acids: CAWEAVGGNTEAFF. The full variable domain, with the rest looked up from reference TRBV30 and TRBJ1-1, is SQTIHQWPATLVQPVGSPLSLECTVEGTSNPNLYWYRQAAGRGLQLLFYSVGIGQISSEVPQNLSASRPQDRQFILSSKKLLLSDSGFYLCAWEAVGGNTEAFFGQGTRLTVV.

J is TRBJ2-1 and V is TRBV4-3, with D possibly TRBD1 on 7 matching bases. CDR1 LGHNA and CDR2 YSLEER come from the germline V gene. This CDR3 region has 19 residues. Trimming removed 5 bases from V and 7 bases from J, with 30 bases in between. CDR3 residues: CASSLGTVGSGAIPNEQFF. CDR3 coding DNA: TGCGCCAGCAGCTTGGGGACAGTGGGGTCGGGAGCGATTCCAAATGAGCAGTTCTTC.

The CDR3 bases are TGTGCCAGCAGTGAAACTGTACTTCACGGTGGCTACACCTTC. This codes for CASSETVLHGGYTF. The rearrangement links TRBV6-5 to TRBJ1-2, with D hard to call. Germline loops: CDR1 MNHEY, CDR2 SVGAGI. The germline V and J ends were trimmed by 5 bases and 7 bases, with 17 bases remaining between them. The CDR3 contains 14 residues.

This chain connects TRBV19 to TRBJ1-1; no firm D call. V lost 6 bases and J lost 0, with 20 bases in between. There are 17 residues in the CDR3. Germline-derived CDR1 and CDR2 are LNHDA and SQIVND (reference sequence). DNA of the CDR3: TGTGCCAGTAGAGAGCGCGGGTTTACTTCGATGAACACTGAAGCTTTCTTT. Encoded protein: CASRERGFTSMNTEAFF.

The V and J genes are TRBV21-1 and TRBJ1-5. TRBV21-1 is a pseudogene segment. This CDR3 is built from 16 residues. As DNA, the CDR3 is TGTGCCATCCGCATCCTGCGGACGGATAGCAATCAGCCCCAGCATTTT. Its protein product is CAIRILRTDSNQPQHF.

This chain connects TRBV19 to TRBJ2-7; perhaps TRBD1 as D (6 bases). The CDR3 spans 15 residues. The V end was cut by 5 bases, the J end by 3 bases, with 17 bases between. The germline V gene encodes CDR1 LNHDA and CDR2 SQIVND (reference sequence). The CDR3 region is CASSPSTGPFYEQYV. The CDR3 DNA sequence: TGTGCCAGTAGTCCCTCGACAGGACCATTCTACGAGCAGTACGTC.